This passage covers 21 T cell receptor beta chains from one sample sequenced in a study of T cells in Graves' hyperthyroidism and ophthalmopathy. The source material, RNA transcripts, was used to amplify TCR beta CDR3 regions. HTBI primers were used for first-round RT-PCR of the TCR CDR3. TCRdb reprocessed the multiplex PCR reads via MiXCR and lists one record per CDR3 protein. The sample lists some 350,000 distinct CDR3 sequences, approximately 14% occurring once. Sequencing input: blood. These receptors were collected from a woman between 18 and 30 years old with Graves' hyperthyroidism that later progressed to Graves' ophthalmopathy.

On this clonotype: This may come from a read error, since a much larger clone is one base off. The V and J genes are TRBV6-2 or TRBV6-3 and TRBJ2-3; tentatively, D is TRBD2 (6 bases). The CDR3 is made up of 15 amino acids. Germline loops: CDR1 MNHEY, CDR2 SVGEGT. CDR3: CTSSYTGGMADTQYF. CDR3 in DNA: TGTACCAGCAGTTACACAGGCGGGATGGCAGATACGCAGTATTTT.

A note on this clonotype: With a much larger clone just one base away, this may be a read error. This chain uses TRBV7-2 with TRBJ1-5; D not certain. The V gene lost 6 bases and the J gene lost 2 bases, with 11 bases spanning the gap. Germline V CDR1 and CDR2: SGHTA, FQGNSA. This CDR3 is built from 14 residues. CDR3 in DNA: TGTGCCAGCAGACCGCGAGCTGGCAATCAGCCCCAGCATTTT. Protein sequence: CASRPRAGNQPQHF.

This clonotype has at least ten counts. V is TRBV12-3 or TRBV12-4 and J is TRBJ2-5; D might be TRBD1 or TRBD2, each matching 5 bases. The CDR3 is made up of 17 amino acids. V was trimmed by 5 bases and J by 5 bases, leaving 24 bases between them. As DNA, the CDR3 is TGTGCCAGCAGTCTAATCGCGGGCAGAGGGGCTTCCGAGACCCAGTACTTC. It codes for CASSLIAGRGASETQYF.

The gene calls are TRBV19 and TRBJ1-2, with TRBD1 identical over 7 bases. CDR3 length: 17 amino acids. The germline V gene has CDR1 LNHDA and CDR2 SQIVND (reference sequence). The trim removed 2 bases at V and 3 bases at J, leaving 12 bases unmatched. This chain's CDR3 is CASSINPTGIHYYGYTF. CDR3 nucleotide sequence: TGTGCCAGTAGTATAAACCCGACAGGGATTCACTACTATGGCTACACCTTC.

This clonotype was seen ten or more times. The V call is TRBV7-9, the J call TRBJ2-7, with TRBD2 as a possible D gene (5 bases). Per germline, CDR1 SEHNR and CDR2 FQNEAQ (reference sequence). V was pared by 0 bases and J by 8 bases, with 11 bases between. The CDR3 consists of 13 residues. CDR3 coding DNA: TGTGCCAGCAGCTTAGCGCGGGTGCCCCAGCAGTACTTC. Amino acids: CASSLARVPQQYF.

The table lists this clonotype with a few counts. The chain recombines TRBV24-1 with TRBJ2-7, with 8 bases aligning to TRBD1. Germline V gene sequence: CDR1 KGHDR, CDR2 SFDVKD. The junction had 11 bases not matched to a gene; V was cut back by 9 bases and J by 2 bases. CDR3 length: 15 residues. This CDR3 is CATWPDGTGPYEQYF. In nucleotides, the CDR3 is TGTGCCACCTGGCCGGACGGGACAGGCCCCTACGAGCAGTACTTC.

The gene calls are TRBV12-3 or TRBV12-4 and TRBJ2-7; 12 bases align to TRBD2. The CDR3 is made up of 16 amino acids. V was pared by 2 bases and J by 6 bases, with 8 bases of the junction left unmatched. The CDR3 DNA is TGTGCCAGCAGTTTAAGGAGACTAGCGGGAGACCCCGAGCAGTACTTC. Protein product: CASSLRRLAGDPEQYF.

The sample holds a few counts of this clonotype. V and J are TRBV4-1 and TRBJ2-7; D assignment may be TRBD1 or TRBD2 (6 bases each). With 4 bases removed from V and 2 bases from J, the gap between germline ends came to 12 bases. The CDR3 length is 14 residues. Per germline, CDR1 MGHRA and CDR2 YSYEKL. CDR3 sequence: CASSRGADAYEQYF. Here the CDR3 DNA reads TGCGCCAGCAGCCGGGGGGCGGATGCCTACGAGCAGTACTTC.

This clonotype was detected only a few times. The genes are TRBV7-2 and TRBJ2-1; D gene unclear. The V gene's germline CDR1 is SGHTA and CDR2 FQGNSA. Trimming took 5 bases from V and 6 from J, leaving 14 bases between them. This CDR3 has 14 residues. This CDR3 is CASSQSLGVNEQFF. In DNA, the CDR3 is TGTGCCAGCAGCCAATCTCTCGGAGTCAATGAGCAGTTCTTC.

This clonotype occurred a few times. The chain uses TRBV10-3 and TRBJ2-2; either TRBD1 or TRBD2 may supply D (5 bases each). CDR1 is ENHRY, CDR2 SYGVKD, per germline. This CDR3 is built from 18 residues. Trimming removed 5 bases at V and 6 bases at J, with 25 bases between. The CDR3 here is CAISPLPGRAPSSGELFF. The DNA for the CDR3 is TGTGCCATCAGTCCCCTCCCGGGACGCGCCCCCTCATCCGGGGAGCTGTTTTTT.

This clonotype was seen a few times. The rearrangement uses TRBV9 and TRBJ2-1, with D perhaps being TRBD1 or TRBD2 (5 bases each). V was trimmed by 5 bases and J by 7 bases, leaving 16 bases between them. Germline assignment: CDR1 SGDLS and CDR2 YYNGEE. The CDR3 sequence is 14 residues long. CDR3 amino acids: CASSSRDVVNEQFF. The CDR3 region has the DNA TGTGCCAGCAGTTCTCGGGACGTTGTAAATGAGCAGTTCTTC.

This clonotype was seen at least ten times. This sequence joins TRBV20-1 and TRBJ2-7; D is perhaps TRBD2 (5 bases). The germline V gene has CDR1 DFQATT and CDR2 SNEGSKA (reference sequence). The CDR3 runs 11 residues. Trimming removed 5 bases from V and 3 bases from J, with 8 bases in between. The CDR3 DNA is TGCAGTGCTGCCCGGGACTACGAGCAGTACTTC. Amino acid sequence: CSAARDYEQYF.

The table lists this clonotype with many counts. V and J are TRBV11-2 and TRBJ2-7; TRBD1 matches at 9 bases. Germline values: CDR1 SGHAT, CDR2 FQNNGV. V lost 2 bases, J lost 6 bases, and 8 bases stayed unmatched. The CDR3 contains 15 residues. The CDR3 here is CASSLSGTGRSEQYF. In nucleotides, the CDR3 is TGTGCCAGCAGCTTATCGGGGACAGGGAGAAGCGAGCAGTACTTC.

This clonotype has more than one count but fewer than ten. The CDR3 region is CASSAASGPLDYGYTF. Written as DNA, the CDR3 is TGTGCCAGCAGCGCCGCTTCGGGGCCGCTGGACTATGGCTACACCTTC. J is TRBJ1-2 and V is TRBV9, with D maybe TRBD1 (5 bases). CDR3 length: 16 residues. V was shortened by 3 bases and J by 3 bases, with 18 bases between the two germline ends. CDR1 is SGDLS, CDR2 YYNGEE, per germline.

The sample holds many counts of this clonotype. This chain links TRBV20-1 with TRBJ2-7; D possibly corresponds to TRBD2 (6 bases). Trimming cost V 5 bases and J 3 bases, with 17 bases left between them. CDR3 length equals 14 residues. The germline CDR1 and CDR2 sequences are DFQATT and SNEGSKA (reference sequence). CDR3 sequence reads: CSASYYGTLYEQYF. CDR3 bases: TGCAGTGCTTCATACTACGGGACTCTCTACGAGCAGTACTTC.

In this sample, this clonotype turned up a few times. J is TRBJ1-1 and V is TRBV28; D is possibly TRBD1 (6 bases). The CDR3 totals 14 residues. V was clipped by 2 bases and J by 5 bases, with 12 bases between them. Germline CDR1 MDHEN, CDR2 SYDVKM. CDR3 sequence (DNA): TGTGCCAGCAGTTTAACGGGGGCGCGGACTGAAGCTTTCTTT. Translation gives CASSLTGARTEAFF.

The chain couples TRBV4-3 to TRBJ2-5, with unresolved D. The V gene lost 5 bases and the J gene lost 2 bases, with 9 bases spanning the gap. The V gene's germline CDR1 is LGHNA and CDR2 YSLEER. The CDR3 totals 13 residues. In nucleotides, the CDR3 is TGCGCCAGCAGCGTACAAAGACAAGAGACCCAGTACTTC. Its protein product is CASSVQRQETQYF.

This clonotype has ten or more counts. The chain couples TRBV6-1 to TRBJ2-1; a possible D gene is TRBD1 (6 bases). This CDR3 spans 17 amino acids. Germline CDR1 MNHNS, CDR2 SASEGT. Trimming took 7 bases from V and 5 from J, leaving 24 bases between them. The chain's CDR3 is CASIGFEAGDRDNEQFF. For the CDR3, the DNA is TGTGCCAGCATCGGTTTTGAGGCAGGGGATCGCGACAATGAGCAGTTCTTC.

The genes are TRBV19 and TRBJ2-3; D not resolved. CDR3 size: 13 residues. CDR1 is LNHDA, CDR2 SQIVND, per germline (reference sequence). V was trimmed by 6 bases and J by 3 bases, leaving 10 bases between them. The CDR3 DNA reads TGTGCCAGTAGGATATTAGGAACAGATACGCAGTATTTT. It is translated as CASRILGTDTQYF.

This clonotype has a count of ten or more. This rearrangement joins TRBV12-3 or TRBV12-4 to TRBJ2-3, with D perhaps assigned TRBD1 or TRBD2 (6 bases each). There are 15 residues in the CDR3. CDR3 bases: TGTGCTCTAATTTCGGGGGCGATTAGCACAGATACGCAGTATTTT. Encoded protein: CALISGAISTDTQYF.

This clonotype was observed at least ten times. The DNA of the CDR3 is TGTGCCAGCAGTTCCCCGGGACAGGGTGGCAAAAACATTCAGTACTTC. Its protein is CASSSPGQGGKNIQYF. The chain uses TRBV12-3 or TRBV12-4 and TRBJ2-4; the match to TRBD1 covers 9 bases. CDR3 length: 16 residues. V lost 4 bases, J lost 3 bases, and 7 bases stayed unmatched.